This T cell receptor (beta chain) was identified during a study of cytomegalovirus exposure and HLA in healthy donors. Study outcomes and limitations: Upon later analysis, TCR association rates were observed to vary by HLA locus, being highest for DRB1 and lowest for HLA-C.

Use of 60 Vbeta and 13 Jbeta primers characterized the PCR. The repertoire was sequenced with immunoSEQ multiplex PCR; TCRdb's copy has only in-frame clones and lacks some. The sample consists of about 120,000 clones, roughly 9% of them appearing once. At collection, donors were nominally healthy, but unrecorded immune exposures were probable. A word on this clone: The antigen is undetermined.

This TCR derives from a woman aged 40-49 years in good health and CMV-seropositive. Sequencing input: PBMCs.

The CDR3 region is CASSLDVTLNTEAFF. The CDR3 coding sequence is TGCGCCAGCAGCTTGGATGTGACTTTGAACACTGAAGCTTTCTTT. The rearrangement uses TRBV5-1 and TRBJ1-1; D gene unclear. The CDR3 has 15 residues. Trimming pared 0 bases from V and 0 bases from J, leaving 9 bases between. Germline CDR1 SGHRS, CDR2 YFSETQ. Drawing the rest from reference TRBV5-1 and TRBJ1-1, the complete variable domain is KAGVTQTPRYLIKTRGQQVTLSCSPISGHRSVSWYQQTPGQGLQFLFEYFSETQRNKGNFPGRFSGRQFSNSRSEMNVSTLELGDSALYLCASSLDVTLNTEAFFGQGTRLTVV.